What follows describes a single TCR beta chain. Each individual donor underwent a draw of about 11 milliliters of peripheral blood. Using a J-beta primer mix together with a sample-barcoded 5' primer, a second PCR was run for about 6 to 11 cycles. TCRdb re-called the 5' RACE reads with MiXCR, one entry per CDR3 protein. The table includes about 1.4 million distinct CDR3 sequences, approximately 59% detected once. The record originates from a study of blood T cells in healthy people across ages. The germline CDR1 and CDR2 sequences are DFQATT and SNEGSKA (reference sequence). The germline V and J ends were trimmed by 6 bases and 2 bases, with 17 bases remaining between them. This CDR3 region has 15 residues.

Sequencing used blood. The rearrangement links TRBV20-1 to TRBJ1-5; D is possibly TRBD1 (5 bases). This TCR was sampled from a man aged 18 to 30 in good health. This CDR3 reads CSAHGTTGGNQPQHF. DNA of the CDR3: TGCAGTGCACACGGGACGACGGGCGGCAATCAGCCCCAGCATTTT.